Below, 27 T cell receptor beta chains from the same sample are listed, as sequenced in a study of a mutant IDH1 vaccine in newly diagnosed glioma. The table came from immunoSEQ multiplex PCR; TCRdb's copy has only in-frame clones and leaves some out. The table has under 150,000 clones, roughly 90% seen once. Time point in this sample: week 11, during vaccination. What each vaccine dose contained was 300 ug of mutant IDH1 20-mer peptide, accompanied by topical imiquimod. Antigens of these TCRs are unknown. The input for sequencing was PBMCs, taken from a glioma patient whose treatment included an IDH1 peptide vaccine. The receptors were sampled from a woman between 50 and 59 years old with glioma.

Notes on this clone: The sample has other DNA sequences that encode this CDR3 too. This chain links TRBV5-4 with TRBJ2-7, with TRBD1 identical over 7 bases. Germline CDR1 and CDR2: SGHNT and YYREEE (reference sequence). CDR3 size: 14 residues. V lost 3 bases, J lost 2 bases, and 5 bases stayed unmatched. CDR3 sequence: CASSSRDRAYEQYF. The CDR3 DNA reads as TGTGCCAGCAGCTCCCGGGACAGAGCCTACGAGCAGTACTTC.

The chain has TRBV12-5 and TRBJ1-5; D perhaps matches TRBD1 (5 bases). V lost 6 bases and J 1 base, leaving 7 bases between the germline ends. The CDR3 extends over 13 amino acids. Germline V gene lookup returns CDR1 LGHNT and CDR2 FRNRAP. CDR3 nucleotide sequence: TGTGCTAGTGGGGGGGACAGCAATCAGCCCCAGCATTTT. As protein: CASGGDSNQPQHF.

The chain carries TRBV27 and TRBJ2-2; 9 positions agree with TRBD2. The CDR3 is made up of 15 amino acids. CDR1 is MNHEY, CDR2 SMNVEV, per germline (reference sequence). The V and J ends lost 2 bases and 8 bases, in that order; junction bases with no gene match: 6. This CDR3 is CASSLAGGPKGELFF. The CDR3 bases are TGTGCCAGCAGTTTAGCGGGAGGGCCGAAGGGGGAGCTGTTTTTT.

CDR3 in amino acids: CASSSTSGIYNEQFF. CDR3 sequence (DNA): TGCGCCAGCAGCTCCACTAGCGGGATCTACAATGAGCAGTTCTTC. The chain recombines TRBV5-1 with TRBJ2-1; TRBD2 aligns across 10 bases. Germline V gene lookup returns CDR1 SGHRS and CDR2 YFSETQ. V lost 3 bases to trimming and J lost 3 bases; unmatched junction nucleotides: 3. The CDR3 covers 15 residues.

This clone has a single count. V usage is TRBV6-5 and J usage is TRBJ2-4; TRBD1 might be the D (6 bases). Per the germline V gene, CDR1 is MNHEY and CDR2 is SVGAGI. The CDR3 runs to 15 residues. Trimming shortened V by 5 bases and J by 0 bases, and 11 bases separated the two germline ends. Here the CDR3 DNA reads TGTGCCAGCAGTACGACAGGCCTAGCCAAAAACATTCAGTACTTC. This codes for CASSTTGLAKNIQYF.

The rearrangement joins TRBV11-2 to TRBJ2-5, with a tentative D call TRBD2 (6 bases). Germline V gene data show CDR1 as SGHAT and CDR2 as FQNNGV. V dropped 1 base and J dropped 4 bases, with 13 bases sitting between them. The CDR3 totals 15 residues. In nucleotides, the CDR3 is TGTGCCAGCAGCTTAGTTAGTGGTAGCGGAGAGACCCAGTACTTC. Amino acid sequence: CASSLVSGSGETQYF.

The CDR3 DNA reads TGTGCCAGTAGGGGTACAGGGGGCACCGGGGAGCTGTTTTTT. Translation: CASRGTGGTGELFF. This rearrangement joins TRBV19 to TRBJ2-2; 8 bases line up with TRBD1. The CDR3 totals 14 residues. Germline trimming cut 6 bases from V and 4 bases from J; bases unmatched to any gene: 4. Looked up from germline, CDR1 is LNHDA and CDR2 is SQIVND (reference sequence).

The gene calls are TRBV2 and TRBJ1-4; no clear D gene. This CDR3 is built from 14 residues. Germline assignment: CDR1 SNHLY and CDR2 FYNNEI. V was trimmed by 2 bases and J by 5 bases, leaving 9 bases between them. The chain's CDR3 is CASSEPVSNEKLFF. CDR3 nucleotides: TGTGCCAGCAGTGAACCCGTATCGAATGAAAAACTGTTTTTT. Supplemented by reference TRBV2 and TRBJ1-4, the full variable domain reads EPEVTQTPSHQVTQMGQEVILRCVPISNHLYFYWYRQILGQKVEFLVSFYNNEISEKSEIFDDQFSVERPDGSNFTLKIRSTKLEDSAMYFCASSEPVSNEKLFFGSGTQLSVL.

The chain uses TRBV9 and TRBJ2-2; the D gene is possibly TRBD2 (5 bases). V lost 3 bases to trimming and J lost 0 bases, with 15 bases between them. From germline, CDR1 is SGDLS and CDR2 YYNGEE. The length of the CDR3 is 17 residues. The CDR3 loop is CASSARGAFANTGELFF. The DNA for the CDR3 is TGTGCCAGCAGCGCCCGGGGAGCCTTCGCGAACACCGGGGAGCTGTTTTTT.

The chain couples TRBV11-2 to TRBJ1-2; D may be TRBD1 (6 bases). Deletions cut 1 base from V and 4 bases from J, with 7 bases between. CDR1 is SGHAT, CDR2 FQNNGV, per germline. This CDR3 has 13 amino acids. The CDR3 nucleotides read TGTGCCAGCAGCTTAGGGGGGGCCTATGGCTACACCTTC. Protein product: CASSLGGAYGYTF.

As for this clone: Additional DNA sequences in this sample encode the identical CDR3. This chain uses TRBV30 with TRBJ2-1; 12 bases agree with TRBD2. CDR3 size: 15 residues. After removal of 0 bases from V and 4 bases from J, the junction contained 1 base not matched to a gene. Germline V gives CDR1 GTSNPN, CDR2 SVGIG (reference sequence). The CDR3 DNA sequence: TGTGCCTGGAGTGTCGGACTAGCGGGGTACAATGAGCAGTTCTTC. Residues: CAWSVGLAGYNEQFF.

This clone was seen a single time. V and J are TRBV6-5 and TRBJ2-7, with D possibly matching TRBD2 (6 bases). The V gene's germline CDR1 is MNHEY and CDR2 SVGAGI. V lost 7 bases and J lost 1, with 11 bases in between. The CDR3 runs to 13 residues. The DNA for the CDR3 is TGTGCCAGCAAACCCGGGGGTTCCTACGAGCAGTACTTC. It is translated as CASKPGGSYEQYF.

This sequence joins TRBV6-1 and TRBJ2-7; possibly TRBD2 for D (6 bases). This CDR3 has 15 residues. Germline CDR1 and CDR2: MNHNS and SASEGT. V was shortened by 0 bases and J by 1 base, with 10 bases between the two germline ends. The CDR3 DNA is TGTGCCAGCAGTGAAGCCGCGGGGCGTTCCTACGAGCAGTACTTC. It translates to CASSEAAGRSYEQYF.

The chain employs TRBV2 and TRBJ2-2; tentatively, D is TRBD1 (5 bases). CDR3 length: 14 amino acids. Germline V lookup: CDR1 SNHLY, CDR2 FYNNEI. The V end was cut by 6 bases, the J end by 2 bases, with 10 bases between. The CDR3 sequence: CASSLDSNTGELFF. DNA for the CDR3: TGTGCCAGCAGCCTTGACAGTAACACCGGGGAGCTGTTTTTT. The full variable domain, completed using reference TRBV2 and TRBJ2-2, is EPEVTQTPSHQVTQMGQEVILRCVPISNHLYFYWYRQILGQKVEFLVSFYNNEISEKSEIFDDQFSVERPDGSNFTLKIRSTKLEDSAMYFCASSLDSNTGELFFGEGSRLTVL.

This clone occurred once. The V gene is TRBV19, the J gene TRBJ2-1; TRBD2 is a possible D gene (6 bases). This CDR3 region has 16 residues. V was shortened by 5 bases and J by 1 base, with 15 bases between the two germline ends. CDR1 LNHDA and CDR2 SQIVND come from the germline V gene (reference sequence). The DNA for the CDR3 is TGTGCCAGTAGTGACCGCGGGACCGGTTCCTACAATGAGCAGTTCTTC. As protein: CASSDRGTGSYNEQFF.

This chain connects TRBV6-5 to TRBJ1-1; weak D call: TRBD1 (5 bases). CDR3 length: 11 residues. Germline loops: CDR1 MNHEY, CDR2 SVGAGI. The CDR3 DNA sequence: TGTGCGGGACGGGGGACCACTGAAGCTTTCTTT. Its protein is CAGRGTTEAFF.

V and J are TRBV30 and TRBJ1-1; TRBD1 matches at 8 bases. CDR1 and CDR2 from the germline V gene are GTSNPN and SVGIG (reference sequence). This CDR3 spans 12 amino acids. Trimming cost V 5 bases and J 1 base; bases outside gene matches: 0. The CDR3 nucleotides are TGTGCCTGGGACAGGGGGAACACTGAAGCTTTCTTT. It codes for CAWDRGNTEAFF.

This sequence joins TRBV5-5 and TRBJ2-1; 10 bases fit TRBD1. CDR1 is SGHKS and CDR2 is YYEKEE in the germline V gene (reference sequence). Trimming at V came to 5 bases and at J to 0 bases, leaving 14 bases not matched to a gene. The CDR3 totals 19 residues. The CDR3 DNA sequence: TGTGCCAGCAGTCACCCCGGGACAGGGGTCCGGAGCTCCTACAATGAGCAGTTCTTC. It translates to CASSHPGTGVRSSYNEQFF. The full variable domain, rest sourced from reference TRBV5-5 and TRBJ2-1, is DAGVTQSPTHLIKTRGQQVTLRCSPISGHKSVSWYQQVLGQGPQFIFQYYEKEERGRGNFPDRFSARQFPNYSSELNVNALLLGDSALYLCASSHPGTGVRSSYNEQFFGPGTRLTVL.

This clone showed up just once. The rearrangement joins TRBV30 to TRBJ1-1; D gene ambiguous. Germline V gene sequence: CDR1 GTSNPN, CDR2 SVGIG (reference sequence). V dropped 0 bases and J dropped 4 bases, with 9 bases sitting between them. This CDR3 region has 13 residues. Written as DNA, the CDR3 is TGTGCCTGGAGTGTAAGGTGGGGCACTGAAGCTTTCTTT. Translation gives CAWSVRWGTEAFF.

The chain is built from TRBV6-1 and TRBJ2-7; 8 positions agree with TRBD1. This CDR3 has 15 residues. The germline gives CDR1 MNHNS, CDR2 SASEGT. V shed 6 bases and J 0 bases; nucleotides not matched to a gene: 7. CDR3 sequence: CASSPVQGASYEQYF. The DNA of the CDR3 is TGTGCCAGCAGCCCAGTTCAGGGGGCCTCCTACGAGCAGTACTTC.

The chain joins TRBV12-1 to TRBJ2-7; the table assigns TRBD2, which was not confirmed against the DNA. TRBV12-1 is termed a pseudogene. This CDR3 has 15 amino acids. CDR3: CASSFDPGSSYEQYF. DNA for the CDR3: TGTGCCAGCAGCTTTGATCCGGGGAGCTCCTACGAGCAGTACTTC.

The chain combines TRBV18 with TRBJ2-3; possible D gene TRBD1, 5 bases. This CDR3 is built from 15 residues. Germline-derived CDR1 and CDR2 are KGHSH and LQKENI. V lost 6 bases, J lost 0 bases, and 13 bases lay in between. Here the CDR3 reads CASSVDSTSTDTQYF. The CDR3 nucleotides are TGTGCCAGCTCGGTTGACAGCACTAGCACAGATACGCAGTATTTT.

The rearrangement joins TRBV6-1 to TRBJ1-1, with D unclear. V dropped 6 bases and J dropped 0 bases, with 11 bases sitting between them. The CDR3 extends over 14 amino acids. Germline V gene lookup returns CDR1 MNHNS and CDR2 SASEGT. CDR3 DNA sequence: TGTGCCAGCAGCCAAACAGCAATGAACACTGAAGCTTTCTTT. Its protein product is CASSQTAMNTEAFF.

The J gene is TRBJ2-3, the V gene TRBV19; no firm D call. The CDR3 runs to 15 residues. Per the germline V gene, CDR1 is LNHDA and CDR2 is SQIVND (reference sequence). With 3 bases removed from V and 2 bases from J, the gap between germline ends came to 12 bases. The CDR3 DNA reads as TGTGCCAGTAGTATGATGGCCAGACCCACAGATACGCAGTATTTT. Amino acids: CASSMMARPTDTQYF.

The chain uses TRBV11-2 and TRBJ2-5; 9 bases match TRBD1. V lost 5 bases, J lost 5 bases, and 12 bases stayed unmatched. The CDR3 is 16 residues long. CDR1 is SGHAT and CDR2 is FQNNGV in the germline V gene. Written as DNA, the CDR3 is TGTGCCAGCAGCCAACAATACAGGGGGCGCGAGGAGACCCAGTACTTC. Protein product: CASSQQYRGREETQYF.

The chain has TRBV28 and TRBJ1-2, with 9 positions matching TRBD1. The germline gives CDR1 MDHEN, CDR2 SYDVKM. J was trimmed by 8 bases and V by 6 bases; bases with no gene match: 10. This CDR3 has 14 amino acids. The CDR3 region is CASRGQGSLGGYTF. As DNA, the CDR3 is TGTGCCAGCAGGGGACAGGGTTCCCTGGGGGGCTACACCTTC.

The rearrangement uses TRBV29-1 and TRBJ1-2, with a tentative D call TRBD1 (6 bases). Trimming took off 4 bases at V and 4 bases at J, with 10 bases between the two ends. Germline V CDR1 and CDR2: SQVTM, ANQGSEA. This CDR3 contains 12 residues. The CDR3 nucleotides read TGCAGCGTTGGGCAGACAGGCTATGGCTACACCTTC. Protein sequence: CSVGQTGYGYTF.